The next 21 T cell receptor beta chains were all read from a single sample in a study of monozygotic twins with inflammatory bowel disease. TCRdb reanalyzed the 5' RACE reads, giving one entry per CDR3 protein sequence and no DNA. In all, the sample yields more than 300,000 distinct CDR3 sequences. Sequencing input: blood. These receptors were taken from a human donor with ulcerative colitis or Crohn's disease, or a healthy co-twin of an affected twin (not recorded which).

The V gene is TRBV4-1, the J gene TRBJ1-1. Germline V gene lookup returns CDR1 MGHRA and CDR2 YSYEKL. This CDR3 region has 15 residues. This CDR3 reads CASSQGGRMNTEAFF.

The chain uses TRBV20-1 and TRBJ2-5; TCRdb calls TRBD2, which cannot be checked without DNA. There are 15 residues in the CDR3. The germline V gene has CDR1 DFQATT and CDR2 SNEGSKA (reference sequence). CDR3 amino acids: CSARSSSTSFGTQYF.

The rearrangement uses TRBV20-1 and TRBJ2-7; checking the TCRdb D call of TRBD1 is not possible without DNA. This CDR3 spans 15 amino acids. In germline, CDR1 is DFQATT, CDR2 SNEGSKA (reference sequence). The CDR3 sequence is CSARGVAGAIYEQYF.

This chain connects TRBV6-1 to TRBJ2-3. CDR3 length: 16 residues. The V gene's germline CDR1 is MNHNS and CDR2 SASEGT. The CDR3: CASSDPYRVSTDTQYF.

The CDR3: CASSREPSGGTADTQYF. The chain employs TRBV5-1 and TRBJ2-3; checking the TCRdb D call of TRBD2 is not possible without DNA. Germline-derived CDR1 and CDR2 are SGHRS and YFSETQ. The CDR3 spans 17 residues.

The chain uses TRBV6-2 or TRBV6-3 and TRBJ2-1; absent DNA, TCRdb's TRBD1 call cannot be checked. CDR1 and CDR2 from the germline V gene are MNHEY and SVGEGT. This CDR3 is built from 15 residues. CDR3 amino acids: CASSLLEDGNNEQFF.

V usage is TRBV11-2 and J usage is TRBJ2-3; TCRdb returns TRBD2, unconfirmable since there is no DNA. Per germline, CDR1 SGHAT and CDR2 FQNNGV. The CDR3 covers 14 residues. CDR3 sequence: CASSLETRGVLRYF.

The chain recombines TRBV6-5 with TRBJ1-5; absent DNA, TCRdb's TRBD1 call cannot be checked. Germline V gene data show CDR1 as MNHEY and CDR2 as SVGAGI. The CDR3 is 15 residues long. This CDR3 reads CASSSGDSSNQPQHF.

V and J are TRBV11-2 and TRBJ2-1; lacking DNA, the TRBD1 call made by TCRdb goes unchecked. The CDR3 contains 15 residues. Germline assignment: CDR1 SGHAT and CDR2 FQNNGV. CDR3 sequence: CASSLDRWSRHEQFF. The complete variable domain, with remaining parts taken from reference TRBV11-2 and TRBJ2-1, reads EAGVAQSPRYKIIEKRQSVAFWCNPISGHATLYWYQQILGQGPKLLIQFQNNGVVDDSQLPKDRFSAERLKGVDSTLKIQPAKLEDSAVYLCASSLDRWSRHEQFFGPGTRLTVL.

CDR3 residues: CASSPFSGTGMETQYF. The chain links TRBV14 to TRBJ2-5; as DNA is missing, the TRBD1 call by TCRdb cannot be tested. This CDR3 spans 16 amino acids. Germline V CDR1 and CDR2: SGHDN, FVKESK.

V is TRBV5-1 and J is TRBJ1-1. Germline V CDR1 and CDR2: SGHRS, YFSETQ. This CDR3 has 16 residues. The CDR3 sequence: CASSPMGPHVNTEAFF.

The chain is built from TRBV5-1 and TRBJ2-7. Germline V lookup: CDR1 SGHRS, CDR2 YFSETQ. The CDR3 totals 17 residues. The CDR3 sequence is CASSLVRESQGSYEQYF.

V gene TRBV20-1 combines with J gene TRBJ1-6; the TCRdb D gene call, TRBD1, has no DNA to confirm it. The CDR3 has 16 amino acids. Germline V gives CDR1 DFQATT, CDR2 SNEGSKA (reference sequence). The CDR3 is CSASNRPSGINSPLHF.

The chain is built from TRBV20-1 and TRBJ1-5; TCRdb picks TRBD1, but there is no DNA to check that call. In germline, CDR1 is DFQATT, CDR2 SNEGSKA (reference sequence). There are 14 residues in the CDR3. CDR3 protein: CSAVGTGGPQPQHF.

This chain connects TRBV5-1 to TRBJ2-2. Germline V gives CDR1 SGHRS, CDR2 YFSETQ. There are 17 residues in the CDR3. The CDR3 sequence is CASSLMAASSNTGELFF.

The chain combines TRBV2 with TRBJ2-7; TCRdb lists TRBD1, though no DNA is available to test this call. The germline V gene encodes CDR1 SNHLY and CDR2 FYNNEI. The CDR3 has 18 amino acids. The CDR3 is CASSETYPGQDLFYEQYF.

The chain couples TRBV7-9 to TRBJ2-7. Germline V gene lookup returns CDR1 SEHNR and CDR2 FQNEAQ (reference sequence). The CDR3 spans 13 residues. The CDR3 sequence: CASSFQPGNEQYF.

V and J are TRBV19 and TRBJ1-5. The CDR3 runs 12 residues. In germline, CDR1 is LNHDA, CDR2 SQIVND (reference sequence). The chain's CDR3 is CASSIGYQPQHF.

The CDR3: CASCEQGLAGNQPQHF. The chain is built from TRBV6-1 and TRBJ1-5; TCRdb picks TRBD1, but there is no DNA to check that call. The CDR3 length is 16 residues. Looked up from germline, CDR1 is MNHNS and CDR2 is SASEGT.

The chain uses TRBV27 and TRBJ1-2; the D call of TRBD1 rests on TCRdb alone, since no DNA is present to check it. CDR3 size: 15 residues. CDR1 and CDR2 (germline): MNHEY, SMNVEV (reference sequence). This chain's CDR3 is CASSFGGARGYGYTF.

The J gene is TRBJ1-4, the V gene TRBV11-2. Germline V CDR1 and CDR2: SGHAT, FQNNGV. The CDR3 has 18 residues. CDR3 region: CASSPTLAGINANEKLFF.